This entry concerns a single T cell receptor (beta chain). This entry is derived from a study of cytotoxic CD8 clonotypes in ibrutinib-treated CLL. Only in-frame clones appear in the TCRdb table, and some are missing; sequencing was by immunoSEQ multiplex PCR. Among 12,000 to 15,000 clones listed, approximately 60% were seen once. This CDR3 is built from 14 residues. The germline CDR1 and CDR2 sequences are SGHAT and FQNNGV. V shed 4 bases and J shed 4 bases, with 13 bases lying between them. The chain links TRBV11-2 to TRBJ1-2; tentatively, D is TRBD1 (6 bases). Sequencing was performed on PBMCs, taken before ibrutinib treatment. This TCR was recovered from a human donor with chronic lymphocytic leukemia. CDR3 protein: CASSSGQFFYGYTF. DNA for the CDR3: TGTGCCAGCAGCTCGGGACAATTTTTCTATGGCTACACCTTC.